The T cell receptor (beta chain) under discussion was sequenced for a study of blood T cell repertoires in COVID-19 (dated by TCRdb to about 2020). Some background on the complete study: The collaborator samples originated in the United States, Italy and Spain and spanned the acute and convalescent phases of COVID-19. The material from the prospective study consisted of cDNA or gDNA derived from T cells, B-cell-depleted T cells, or PBMCs. Deeply sampled blood TCRbeta repertoires from subjects exposed to, actively infected with, or recovered from COVID-19 were included in the dataset. A freely available public database, intended as a resource for researchers studying the immune response to SARS-CoV-2, is where the repertoires were released. The samples were drawn from two sources: the first 160 participants of the ongoing ImmuneRACE study, and 1,200 or so subjects contributed by 6 global collaborators. The sample metadata nearly always contained a de-identified subject ID, COVID-19 status, age in years and sex. HLA class I and class II types, where available, came from metadata supplied by the sample provider rather than from assay-based typing.

The junction carries 19 bases between V and J, which are trimmed by 2 bases and 11 bases respectively. CDR3 length: 14 amino acids, cysteine to phenylalanine. Only the CDR3 part of the read is kept: 42 bases, read in frame from the first base. CDR1 and CDR2, looked up from the germline V gene, are SGHRS and YFSETQ. The immunoSEQ Assay, a bias-controlled multiplex PCR, was used to amplify TCRbeta CDR3 regions from genomic DNA. In the source study's methods: The number of nucleated cells in each sample was estimated from the amplification of reference gene primers within the assay. To quantify the absolute abundance of each unique TCRbeta CDR3 rearrangement, sequence reads were collapsed and filtered. For each sample, productive Simpson clonality was calculated by taking the square root of Simpson's diversity index across productive rearrangements. This immuneACCESS table, as held by TCRdb, lists in-frame sequences with V and J called but not all clones. Of the missing ones, under half trace to an unresolved V gene in checked studies; the others have no known cause. V, J and clone size are those of that table, while D and trimming were read from the DNA. The sample profile shows 250,000 or so clones; 84% of them were found once. The ten largest clones capture less than 2% of the sample.

General conclusions and limits of the study: The amount of clinical and demographic metadata varied by source and participant and was provided uncurated.

Samples from volunteer blood donors who had recovered from COVID-19 were contributed by a second Seattle source. Each collaborating institution followed its own protocols to collect whole blood in K2EDTA tubes. For TCRbeta analysis, collaborators shipped samples as frozen whole blood, isolated PBMCs, or DNA extracted from either of those sample types. Concerning this clone: Its antigen is currently not known. No base quality values were provided; no much bigger clone lies one nucleotide off.

The sequence links TRBV5-1 to TRBJ1-1; 6 matching bases give a weak D call of TRBD1. Sequences were obtained from peripheral blood. This clonotype was obtained from a woman aged 35 to 49 who had recovered from COVID-19. DNA sequence: TGCGCCAGCAGCTTTCCCGAGGGCGTAAGGGGGGCTTTCTTT. Its protein is CASSFPEGVRGAFF.